This T cell receptor beta chain was profiled in a study of T cells in Graves' hyperthyroidism and ophthalmopathy. Germline values: CDR1 SGDLS, CDR2 YYNGEE. Trimming cost V 0 bases and J 5 bases; bases outside gene matches: 7. CDR3 size: 15 residues. This clonotype occurred a few times. A Clinical Activity Score of at least 3, a NOSPECS grade of at least 4 and a duration under 3 months were recorded in the ophthalmopathy patients. Amplified TCR beta CDR3 regions derived from RNA transcripts. TCR CDR3 regions were first amplified by RT-PCR with HTBI primers. TCRdb re-called the multiplex PCR reads through MiXCR, storing one row per CDR3 protein. The table has some 580,000 distinct CDR3 sequences, about a sixth seen once.

Sequences were obtained from blood. The chain uses TRBV9 and TRBJ2-5; 7 positions match TRBD1. This receptor was obtained from a woman in her thirties or forties with Graves' ophthalmopathy. The CDR3 loop is CASSVVEGAKETQYF. The CDR3 region has the DNA TGTGCCAGCAGCGTAGTCGAGGGGGCTAAGGAGACCCAGTACTTC.